One T cell receptor beta chain is described in this entry. The antigen remains unidentified. V shed 1 base, J shed 2 bases, and the junction held 10 bases outside the gene matches. Germline V CDR1 and CDR2: SEHNR, FQNEAQ (reference sequence). This CDR3 is built from 18 residues. The source of the sample is a study of T-cell memory formation after mild COVID-19. TCRdb used MiXCR to reprocess the 5' RACE reads, holding one entry per CDR3 protein. The sample has 350,000 to 500,000 distinct CDR3 sequences, approximately 18% seen once. Study-wide findings and caveats: Pre-infection memory showed some responding clones, and this suggested that cross-reactive memory joined.

The specimen sequenced was PBMCs or a T cell subset sorted from them (not recorded which). The chain is built from TRBV7-9 and TRBJ2-7; 11 bases fit TRBD1. This sequence was found in a man aged 18 to 30 who had mild COVID-19 (a few samples of this study predate the infection). Cell type and time point are not known. The CDR3 spells CASSLGGMGQGGAYEQYF. DNA of the CDR3: TGTGCCAGCAGCTTAGGCGGTATGGGACAGGGGGGCGCCTACGAGCAGTACTTC.